The clone carrying this T cell receptor (beta chain) was detected many times. Preparation of the TCRbeta library involved a method that used unique molecular identifiers. TCRdb ran MiXCR on the PCR reads and lists one entry per CDR3 protein. The sample has some 240,000 distinct CDR3 sequences; about 8.8% are singletons. The data were obtained in a study of T-cell reconstitution after alpha-beta-depleted transplantation in children. This CDR3 region has 13 residues. Trimming stripped 4 bases from V and 5 bases from J, with 13 bases between. In germline, CDR1 is SGHRS, CDR2 YFSETQ. Sequencing used PBMCs from the stem cell graft donor, obtained from the stem cell graft. The receptor's source is a human donor who donated a stem cell graft to a child with SCID. The chain recombines TRBV5-1 with TRBJ2-7, with a weak D call TRBD2 (6 bases). In nucleotides, the CDR3 is TGCGCCAGCAGCCCCGGGAGTACAAACGAGCAGTACTTC. As protein: CASSPGSTNEQYF.